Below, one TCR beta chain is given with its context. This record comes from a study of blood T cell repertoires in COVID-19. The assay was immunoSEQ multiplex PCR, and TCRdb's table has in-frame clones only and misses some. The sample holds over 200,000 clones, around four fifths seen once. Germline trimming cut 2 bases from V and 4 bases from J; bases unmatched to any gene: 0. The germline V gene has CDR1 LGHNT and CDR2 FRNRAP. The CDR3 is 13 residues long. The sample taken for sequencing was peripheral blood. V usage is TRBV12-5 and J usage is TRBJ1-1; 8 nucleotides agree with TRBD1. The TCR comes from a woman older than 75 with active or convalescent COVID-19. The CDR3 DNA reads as TGTGCTAGTGGTTTGCAGGGGGCCACTGAAGCTTTCTTT. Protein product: CASGLQGATEAFF.